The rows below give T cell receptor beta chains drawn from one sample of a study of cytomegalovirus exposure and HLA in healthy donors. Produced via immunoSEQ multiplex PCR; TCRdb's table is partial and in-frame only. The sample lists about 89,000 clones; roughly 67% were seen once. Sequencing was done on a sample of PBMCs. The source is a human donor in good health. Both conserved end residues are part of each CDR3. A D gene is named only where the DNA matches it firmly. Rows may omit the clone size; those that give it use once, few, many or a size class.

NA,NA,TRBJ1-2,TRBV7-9,TGTGCCAGCAGCCCAAGCATGCTCCGGGACAATACTAACTATGGCTACACCTTC,CASSPSMLRDNTNYGYTF
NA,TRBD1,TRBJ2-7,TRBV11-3,TGTGCCAGCAGCTTATTTGAAAGTCGGCAGGGGGCTTACGAGCAGTACTTC,CASSLFESRQGAYEQYF
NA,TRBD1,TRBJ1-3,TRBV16,TGTGCCAGCAGCCTATACCGGACAGGGATCGCGGGAGACACCATATATTTT,CASSLYRTGIAGDTIYF
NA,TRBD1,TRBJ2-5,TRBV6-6,TGTGCCAGCAACCCACGGGACAGTCAAGAAGAGACCCAGTACTTC,CASNPRDSQEETQYF
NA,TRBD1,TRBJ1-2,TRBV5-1,TGCGCCAGCAGTCGGGACAGGATTTATGGCTACACCTTC,CASSRDRIYGYTF
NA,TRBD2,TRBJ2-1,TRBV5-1,TGCGCCAGCAGCAGAATAGCGGGGGCCTACAATGAGCAGTTCTTC,CASSRIAGAYNEQFF
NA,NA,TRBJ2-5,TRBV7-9,TGTGCCAGCAGCTCCCGTCGAGTCCAAGAGACCCAGTACTTC,CASSSRRVQETQYF
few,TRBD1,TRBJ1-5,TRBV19,TGTGCCAGTAGGGAGGGACAGGGCAGCAATCAGCCCCAGCATTTT,CASREGQGSNQPQHF
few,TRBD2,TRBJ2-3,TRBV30,TGTGCCTGGAGTTCGGGACTAGCGGAGGGAGATACGCAGTATTTT,CAWSSGLAEGDTQYF
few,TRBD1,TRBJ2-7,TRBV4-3,TGCGCCAGCAGCCCCCTATGGGTGGGACAGGTCTACGAGCAGTACTTC,CASSPLWVGQVYEQYF
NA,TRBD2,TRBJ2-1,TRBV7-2,TGTGCCAGCAGACCAACTAGCGGCAGTCTCCTTTACAATGAGCAGTTCTTC,CASRPTSGSLLYNEQFF
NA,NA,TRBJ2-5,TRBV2,TGTGCCAGCAGTGAGACCCTACAGGGACGGGAGACCCAGTACTTC,CASSETLQGRETQYF
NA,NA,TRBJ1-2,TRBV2,TGTGCCAGCAGTGAAGTGGCCGAACCTGTATCTGGCTACACCTTC,CASSEVAEPVSGYTF
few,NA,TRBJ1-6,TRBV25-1,TGTGCCAGCAGTGAATATAAGGGGGAGAAGTCACCCCTCCACTTT,CASSEYKGEKSPLHF
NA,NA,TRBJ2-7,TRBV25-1,TGTGCCAGCAGTGACAGGGTAGACGAGCAGTACTTC,CASSDRVDEQYF
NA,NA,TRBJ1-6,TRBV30,TGTGCCTGGAGACGGCCACAGACTAATTCACCCCTCCACTTT,CAWRRPQTNSPLHF
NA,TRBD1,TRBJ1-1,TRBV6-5,TGTGCCAGCAGTTTACAGGGGATGAACACTGAAGCTTTCTTT,CASSLQGMNTEAFF
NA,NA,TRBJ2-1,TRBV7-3,TGTGCCAGCAGCCATCCCGGGGGTCTCTACAATGAGCAGTTCTTC,CASSHPGGLYNEQFF
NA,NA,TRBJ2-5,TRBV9,TGTGCCAGCAGCGTTGCACCGGGACTCCTGGAGACCCAGTACTTC,CASSVAPGLLETQYF
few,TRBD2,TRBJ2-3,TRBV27,TGTGCCAGCTACGGGAGGTTTGCGGGCCACACAGATACGCAGTATTTT,CASYGRFAGHTDTQYF
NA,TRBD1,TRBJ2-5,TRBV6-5,TGTGCCAGTGACAGGGAGAGGGAAGATACCCAGTACTTC,CASDREREDTQYF
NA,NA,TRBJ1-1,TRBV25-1,TGTGCCAGCAGTACCCTCACGGGGAACTCTGAAGCTTTCTTT,CASSTLTGNSEAFF